These 7 T cell receptor beta chains share one sample of origin, sequenced in a study of blood T cell repertoires in COVID-19 (dated by TCRdb to the early 2020s). The method was the immunoSEQ multiplex PCR assay. TCRdb limited this immuneACCESS table to in-frame rearrangements with V and J called. A share of clones is missing; checked studies link under half to unresolved V genes, and the rest is unexplained. The sample includes hundreds of thousands of clones, with over 75% observed a single time. The ten largest clones add up to roughly 1% of the sample. What was sequenced was PBMCs or T cells enriched from blood (not recorded which). The receptors stem from a man younger than 35 who had recovered from COVID-19.

This clone is a singleton in its sample. The CDR3 sequence is CASSSGSYEQYF. CDR3 DNA: TGTGCCAGCAGCTCCGGGTCCTACGAGCAGTACTTC. The V and J genes are TRBV5-5 and TRBJ2-7; no firm D call. Per the germline V gene, CDR1 is SGHKS and CDR2 is YYEKEE (reference sequence). V was cut by 3 bases and J by 1 base, with 5 bases left in between. The length of the CDR3 is 12 residues.

The chain uses TRBV7-9 and TRBJ1-2; 7 nucleotides agree with TRBD1. CDR3 size: 16 residues. V was clipped by 4 bases and J by 0 bases; unmatched bases: 8. Germline V gene sequence: CDR1 SEHNR, CDR2 FQNEAQ (reference sequence). In DNA, the CDR3 is TGTGCCAGCAGCTCCATCGGGACAGAAACTAACTATGGCTACACCTTC. It translates to CASSSIGTETNYGYTF.

The V call is TRBV7-8, the J call TRBJ1-2; D is undetermined. This CDR3 contains 15 residues. With 5 bases removed from V and 8 bases from J, the gap between germline ends came to 21 bases. The germline V gene has CDR1 SGHVS and CDR2 FQNEAQ. The CDR3 DNA sequence: TGTGCCAGCAGCATCCAAACGGGGAATACTGGGGGCTACACCTTC. Protein: CASSIQTGNTGGYTF.

The chain has TRBV5-1 and TRBJ1-1; 8 bases align to TRBD1. The CDR3 extends over 18 amino acids. In germline, CDR1 is SGHRS, CDR2 YFSETQ. Germline trimming cut 4 bases from V and 0 bases from J; bases unmatched to any gene: 14. The CDR3 is CASSPRTQGALMNTEAFF. Here the CDR3 DNA reads TGCGCCAGCAGCCCCCGGACCCAGGGGGCATTGATGAACACTGAAGCTTTCTTT.

CDR3 sequence (DNA): TGTGCCAGCCGCCAAGGGGGGGGAGACTACAATGAGCAGTTCTTC. This gives the protein CASRQGGGDYNEQFF. This chain connects TRBV5-4 to TRBJ2-1; perhaps TRBD2 as D (7 bases). This CDR3 region has 15 residues. Germline CDR1 is SGHNT and CDR2 is YYREEE (reference sequence). V was shortened by 7 bases and J by 3 bases, with 17 bases between the two germline ends.

This clone was counted a single time. This rearrangement joins TRBV9 to TRBJ2-3, with 7 nucleotides matching TRBD2. Germline V gene sequence: CDR1 SGDLS, CDR2 YYNGEE. The CDR3 has 16 amino acids. The V segment lost 0 bases and the J segment 5 bases; nucleotides outside the gene matches: 9. This chain's CDR3 is CASSVAVGGRGDTQYF. The CDR3 DNA is TGTGCCAGCAGCGTAGCGGTGGGGGGGAGGGGAGATACGCAGTATTTT. Variable domain in full (rest from reference TRBV9 and TRBJ2-3): DSGVTQTPKHLITATGQRVTLRCSPRSGDLSVYWYQQSLDQGLQFLIQYYNGEERAKGNILERFSAQQFPDLHSELNLSSLELGDSALYFCASSVAVGGRGDTQYFGPGTRLTVL.

The rearrangement uses TRBV11-2 and TRBJ2-2, with D perhaps TRBD2 (5 bases). CDR1 is SGHAT, CDR2 FQNNGV, per germline. Trimming pared 1 base from V and 1 base from J, leaving 7 bases between. The CDR3 length is 15 residues. The DNA for the CDR3 is TGTGCCAGCAGCTTAGTAGCGAGGAACACCGGGGAGCTGTTTTTT. Protein sequence: CASSLVARNTGELFF.